One sample yielded the 5 T cell receptor beta chains listed below, sequenced in a study of OX40 agonist ivuxolimab in advanced cancers. Profiling relied on immunoSEQ multiplex PCR, and the TCRdb table lists in-frame clones only, not all of them. The sample lists roughly 76,000 clones; about 91% were seen once. This specimen was CD4+ or CD8+ T cells sorted from blood, taken in a trial of the OX40 agonist ivuxolimab. The receptors here all came from an adult with an advanced solid tumor such as melanoma, head and neck, liver or kidney cancer.

The chain joins TRBV27 to TRBJ1-2; unclear D gene. CDR1 and CDR2 from the germline V gene are MNHEY and SMNVEV (reference sequence). CDR3 length: 12 residues. The ends were cut back, 4 bases at V and 11 bases at J, with 14 bases in the middle. CDR3 coding DNA: TGTGCCAGCAGTTCCGATTTGCGAGGGTACACCTTC. Encoded protein: CASSSDLRGYTF.

The gene calls are TRBV7-8 and TRBJ2-7; 7 bases line up with TRBD2. CDR1 and CDR2 (germline): SGHVS, FQNEAQ. This CDR3 has 15 amino acids. The J segment lost 4 bases and the V segment lost 5 bases, leaving 11 bases of the junction unmatched. The CDR3, as DNA: TGTGCCAGCAGCCCCGTTCGGACTAGGGTGTACGAGCAGTACTTC. It specifies CASSPVRTRVYEQYF. Full variable domain (remainder filled in from reference TRBV7-8 and TRBJ2-7): GAGVSQSPRYKVAKRGQDVALRCDPISGHVSLFWYQQALGQGPEFLTYFQNEAQLDKSGLPSDRFFAERPEGSVSTLKIQRTQQEDSAVYLCASSPVRTRVYEQYFGPGTRLTVT.

V usage is TRBV2 and J usage is TRBJ1-5; 9 bases align to TRBD1. This CDR3 has 16 amino acids. V dropped 4 bases and J dropped 3; count of bases not matched to a gene: 7. Germline V gives CDR1 SNHLY, CDR2 FYNNEI. The CDR3: CASSGQGVSDNQPQHF. CDR3 in DNA: TGTGCCAGCAGTGGACAGGGGGTGAGTGACAATCAGCCCCAGCATTTT. The entire variable domain, with the rest obtained from reference TRBV2 and TRBJ1-5, is as follows: EPEVTQTPSHQVTQMGQEVILRCVPISNHLYFYWYRQILGQKVEFLVSFYNNEISEKSEIFDDQFSVERPDGSNFTLKIRSTKLEDSAMYFCASSGQGVSDNQPQHFGDGTRLSIL.

This sequence joins TRBV2 and TRBJ2-3, with D tentatively TRBD1 or TRBD2 (5 bases each). There are 14 residues in the CDR3. Trimming cost V 4 bases and J 4 bases, with 12 bases left between them. Germline CDR1 SNHLY, CDR2 FYNNEI. CDR3 loop: CASSASWGPDTQYF. As DNA, the CDR3 is TGTGCCAGCAGTGCTTCCTGGGGACCAGATACGCAGTATTTT. The full variable domain, rest sourced from reference TRBV2 and TRBJ2-3, is EPEVTQTPSHQVTQMGQEVILRCVPISNHLYFYWYRQILGQKVEFLVSFYNNEISEKSEIFDDQFSVERPDGSNFTLKIRSTKLEDSAMYFCASSASWGPDTQYFGPGTRLTVL.

The chain uses TRBV30 and TRBJ1-6; D is ambiguous. V lost 2 bases and J lost 3, with 8 bases in between. The CDR3 is made up of 14 amino acids. Germline CDR1 GTSNPN, CDR2 SVGIG (reference sequence). Here the CDR3 reads CAWSLGNYNSPLHF. The CDR3, as DNA: TGTGCCTGGAGTCTCGGAAACTATAATTCACCCCTCCACTTT.